This paragraph covers one T cell receptor beta chain sequence. TCRdb's copy holds only in-frame clones and misses some; the assay was immunoSEQ multiplex PCR. The sample lists some 140,000 clones; approximately 89% were seen once. The germline V gene encodes CDR1 PRHDT and CDR2 FYEKMQ (reference sequence). The CDR3 runs to 15 residues. V shed 4 bases and J 5 bases; nucleotides not matched to a gene: 6. The data are from a study of cytotoxic CD8 clonotypes in ibrutinib-treated CLL. Study overall: Responses comprised 25 or so partial and 2 complete; at median around 72 months, approximately 15 remained remitted and about twelve progressed. Response samples were taken after a median roughly 12 months of treatment, range 6 to 36.

The sequence was obtained from a human donor with chronic lymphocytic leukemia. The V call is TRBV13, the J call TRBJ2-7; TRBD2 agrees at 12 bases. This sample comprised PBMCs, obtained after 12 months of ibrutinib treatment. CDR3 loop: CASSSTSGGWDEQYF. CDR3 DNA: TGTGCCAGCAGCTCGACTAGCGGGGGATGGGACGAGCAGTACTTC.